The subject of this entry is one TCR beta chain. From germline, CDR1 is LNHDA and CDR2 SQIVND (reference sequence). The CDR3 is made up of 15 amino acids. V gave up 3 bases and J gave up 1 base; unmatched junction bases: 5. In the original processing: Reference gene primer amplification yielded estimated nucleated cell counts. The repertoire was sequenced with immunoSEQ multiplex PCR; TCRdb's copy has only in-frame clones and lacks some. Clonal size and the V and J genes are those of that table, whereas D and trimming came from the DNA. Among around 200,000 clones listed, around 85% were seen once. This sample is part of a study of blood T cell repertoires in COVID-19. At the level of the study: From T cells, B-cell-depleted T cells, or PBMCs came the material, which was cDNA or gDNA.

What was sequenced was peripheral blood. The clonotype originates from a human donor with active or convalescent COVID-19. The donor label of this sample is uncertain. The V and J genes are TRBV19 and TRBJ1-1, with 7 positions matching TRBD1. For the CDR3, the DNA is TGTGCCAGTAGTATCGGACAGGTTAGGAACACTGAAGCTTTCTTT. This translates into CASSIGQVRNTEAFF.